The 27 T cell receptor beta chains in this list originate from one sample, sequenced in a study of early T cells in non-severe SARS-CoV-2 infection. TCRdb reprocessed the 5' RACE reads via MiXCR and lists one record per CDR3 protein. The repertoire holds around 50,000 distinct CDR3 sequences, with 12% as singletons. Sequenced input: whole blood. These receptors all stem from an adult who was a healthcare worker with PCR-confirmed SARS-CoV-2 infection or an uninfected control (not recorded which).

This clonotype was seen more than once but under ten times. The chain couples TRBV11-2 to TRBJ1-4, with D maybe TRBD1 (6 bases). The germline V and J ends were trimmed by 6 bases and 7 bases, with 15 bases remaining between them. Germline-derived CDR1 and CDR2 are SGHAT and FQNNGV. The CDR3 length is 14 residues. CDR3: CASRGAGAGEKLFF. CDR3 nucleotide sequence: TGTGCCAGCAGGGGAGCGGGGGCAGGTGAAAAACTGTTTTTT.

The J gene is TRBJ1-2, the V gene TRBV20-1; unclear D gene. Germline V CDR1 and CDR2: DFQATT, SNEGSKA (reference sequence). Trimming left V 0 bases short and J 6 bases short, with 17 bases between. CDR3 size: 15 residues. CDR3 amino acids: CSARDFGRKFDGYTF. Here the CDR3 DNA reads TGCAGTGCTAGAGATTTCGGGCGAAAATTCGATGGCTACACCTTC.

The table lists this clonotype with a few counts. This chain joins TRBV27 and TRBJ2-7; 10 bases match TRBD1. This CDR3 has 14 residues. V lost 8 bases, J lost 7 bases, and 11 bases stayed unmatched. In germline, CDR1 is MNHEY, CDR2 SMNVEV (reference sequence). The CDR3 DNA is TGTGCCAGCTGCACCAGACAGGGGGCGAGGGAGCAGTACTTC. Its protein product is CASCTRQGAREQYF.

The chain couples TRBV9 to TRBJ1-6; D is perhaps TRBD1 (5 bases). Trimming stripped 2 bases from V and 7 bases from J, with 13 bases between. The CDR3 is 15 residues long. Germline lookup yields CDR1 SGDLS and CDR2 YYNGEE. CDR3 in amino acids: CASSVEGPGNSPLHF. CDR3 nucleotide sequence: TGTGCCAGCAGCGTTGAGGGACCCGGGAATTCACCCCTCCACTTT.

This clonotype was recorded many times. J is TRBJ2-7 and V is TRBV29-1, with unresolved D. Trimming removed 2 bases from V and 3 bases from J, with 11 bases in between. Germline V CDR1 and CDR2: SQVTM, ANQGSEA. CDR3 length: 13 residues. The CDR3 loop is CSVESDADYEQYF. CDR3 coding DNA: TGCAGCGTTGAATCGGACGCAGACTACGAGCAGTACTTC.

The chain is built from TRBV19 and TRBJ2-1; 8 bases map to TRBD2. The CDR3 totals 15 residues. The ends lost 5 bases at V and 1 base at J; junction bases unmatched: 4. Germline lookup yields CDR1 LNHDA and CDR2 SQIVND (reference sequence). The DNA for the CDR3 is TGTGCCAGTAGTTTACGGGAGGGGTCCTACAATGAGCAGTTCTTC. The encoded protein is CASSLREGSYNEQFF.

This sequence joins TRBV28 and TRBJ2-1; 9 bases are shared with TRBD2. Per germline, CDR1 MDHEN and CDR2 SYDVKM. The V segment lost 10 bases and the J segment 6 bases; nucleotides outside the gene matches: 10. CDR3 length: 14 residues. CDR3: CATSSGGPINEQFF. Here the CDR3 DNA reads TGTGCCACGTCGAGCGGGGGGCCTATCAATGAGCAGTTCTTC.

CDR3 bases: TGCGCCAGCAGCTTGGGGACAGGGGGAGATCAGCCCCAGCATTTT. This sequence encodes CASSLGTGGDQPQHF. This chain links TRBV5-1 with TRBJ1-5, with 10 bases that match TRBD1. J lost 5 bases, V lost 0 bases, and 2 bases had no gene match. CDR3 length: 15 amino acids. Germline loops: CDR1 SGHRS, CDR2 YFSETQ.

V and J are TRBV7-2 and TRBJ2-7, with a possible D match to TRBD1 (6 bases). Germline V lookup: CDR1 SGHTA, CDR2 FQGNSA. V was clipped by 5 bases and J by 6 bases, with 14 bases between them. This CDR3 region has 13 residues. CDR3 loop: CASSPWTVREQYF. CDR3 nucleotides: TGTGCCAGCAGCCCCTGGACAGTTCGCGAGCAGTACTTC.

This clonotype came up many times. The V and J genes are TRBV7-2 and TRBJ2-7; 8 bases are shared with TRBD2. The CDR3 has 13 amino acids. Germline assignment: CDR1 SGHTA and CDR2 FQGNSA. Losses at the gene ends were 4 bases for V and 7 bases for J; bases not matched to a gene: 6. In nucleotides, the CDR3 is TGTGCCAGCAGCTGGCGGGAGGTTGGGGAGCAGTACTTC. Residues: CASSWREVGEQYF.

This clonotype was detected ten times or more. The chain combines TRBV19 with TRBJ2-7, with D possibly matching TRBD1 (5 bases). CDR3 size: 13 residues. The V end lost 5 bases, the J end lost 0 bases, and 8 bases lay between the germline ends. CDR1 and CDR2 from the germline V gene are LNHDA and SQIVND (reference sequence). The CDR3 DNA follows: TGTGCCAGTAGTGCAGGGTCCTCCTACGAGCAGTACTTC. Translation gives CASSAGSSYEQYF.

This clonotype was counted a few times. The rearrangement links TRBV7-2 to TRBJ2-1, with 8 bases lining up with TRBD1. This CDR3 has 11 amino acids. With 5 bases clipped from V and 13 bases from J, the junction kept 4 bases outside the gene matches. Germline-derived CDR1 and CDR2 are SGHTA and FQGNSA. As DNA, the CDR3 is TGTGCCAGCAGCCGGGACAGGAGTCAGTTCTTC. It is translated as CASSRDRSQFF.

This clonotype has a count of ten or more. This rearrangement joins TRBV11-3 to TRBJ2-1, with 11 bases lining up with TRBD2. The V segment lost 6 bases and the J segment 0 bases; nucleotides outside the gene matches: 4. This CDR3 has 16 amino acids. Germline lookup yields CDR1 SGHNT and CDR2 YENEEA. DNA of the CDR3: TGTGCCAGCAGTTCTAGCGGGGGGAGCTCCTACAATGAGCAGTTCTTC. Its protein product is CASSSSGGSSYNEQFF.

This clonotype was observed at least ten times. The chain uses TRBV6-2 or TRBV6-3 and TRBJ2-1; 9 nucleotides line up with TRBD2. The CDR3 extends over 19 amino acids. J gave up 0 bases and V 2 bases, and 11 bases lay outside the gene matches. Germline loops: CDR1 MNHEY, CDR2 SVGEGT. The CDR3 DNA is TGTGCCAGCAGTTACGCCTCTGGGGCGGGGGGGCGCTCCTACAATGAGCAGTTCTTC. Amino acids: CASSYASGAGGRSYNEQFF.

This clonotype showed up many times. V usage is TRBV29-1 and J usage is TRBJ2-7, with TRBD1 as a possible D gene (6 bases). CDR1 and CDR2 (germline): SQVTM, ANQGSEA. CDR3 length equals 13 residues. V was shortened by 4 bases and J by 6 bases, with 16 bases between the two germline ends. CDR3 sequence (DNA): TGCAGCGTTGTCCCACAGGGAGTAAGCGAGCAGTACTTC. This sequence encodes CSVVPQGVSEQYF.

This clonotype has at least ten counts. J is TRBJ1-5 and V is TRBV25-1, with 11 bases aligning to TRBD1. The V gene's germline CDR1 is MGHDK and CDR2 SYGVNS. Trimming at V came to 0 bases and at J to 9 bases, leaving 4 bases not matched to a gene. This CDR3 region has 15 residues. The CDR3, as DNA: TGTGCCAGCAGTGAATATGGACAGGGGGCCGGGCCCCAGCATTTT. This translates into CASSEYGQGAGPQHF.

The chain has TRBV20-1 and TRBJ2-1, with 8 bases that match TRBD1. With 1 base clipped from V and 1 base from J, the junction kept 0 bases outside the gene matches. CDR3 length: 14 residues. The germline V gene has CDR1 DFQATT and CDR2 SNEGSKA (reference sequence). Here the CDR3 reads CSARGTGSYNEQFF. CDR3 nucleotide sequence: TGCAGTGCTAGAGGGACAGGGTCCTACAATGAGCAGTTCTTC.

This clonotype showed up just a few times. A read error is possible here, since a much larger clone lies one base away. This chain joins TRBV5-5 and TRBJ2-2, with TRBD2 identical over 11 bases. V trimming: 8 bases; J trimming: 6 bases; junction bases outside the gene matches: 6. CDR3 length: 14 residues. Looked up from germline, CDR1 is SGHKS and CDR2 is YYEKEE (reference sequence). CDR3 nucleotide sequence: TGTGCCAGGAGCAAACTAGCGGGAGCCGGGGAGCTGTTTTTT. Its translation: CARSKLAGAGELFF.

This rearrangement joins TRBV6-5 to TRBJ2-7; 8 nucleotides align to TRBD1. Germline trimming cut 6 bases from V and 3 bases from J; bases unmatched to any gene: 7. In germline, CDR1 is MNHEY, CDR2 SVGAGI. The CDR3 is made up of 14 amino acids. CDR3 sequence reads: CASSDRGRNYEQYF. The DNA of the CDR3 is TGTGCCAGCAGCGACAGGGGTAGGAACTACGAGCAGTACTTC.

This clonotype was found many times. The chain joins TRBV29-1 to TRBJ2-7; D might be TRBD1 (7 bases). The CDR3 totals 14 residues. In germline, CDR1 is SQVTM, CDR2 ANQGSEA. V lost 4 bases, J lost 2 bases, and 15 bases lay in between. The CDR3 DNA is TGCAGCGTTGTAGGAGGGGGCAGAACCTACGAGCAGTACTTC. Protein sequence: CSVVGGGRTYEQYF.

This clonotype has at least ten counts. The chain employs TRBV11-2 and TRBJ2-5; 15 nucleotides agree with TRBD2. V trimming: 4 bases; J trimming: 5 bases; junction bases outside the gene matches: 8. Germline V gene sequence: CDR1 SGHAT, CDR2 FQNNGV. The CDR3 covers 17 residues. CDR3 nucleotide sequence: TGTGCCAGCAGCTCAGAAGGACTAGCGGGAGGGTGGGAGACCCAGTACTTC. Amino acids: CASSSEGLAGGWETQYF.

This clonotype was seen more than once but under ten times. This rearrangement joins TRBV27 to TRBJ2-3; possibly TRBD2 for D (5 bases). V lost 4 bases to trimming and J lost 1 base, with 15 bases between them. Per germline, CDR1 MNHEY and CDR2 SMNVEV (reference sequence). The length of the CDR3 is 16 residues. CDR3 bases: TGTGCCAGCAGTTCCACAACGGGCGGGCGCACAGATACGCAGTATTTT. This encodes CASSSTTGGRTDTQYF.

This clonotype was seen more than once but under ten times. The chain carries TRBV6-5 and TRBJ1-5; tentative D call: TRBD1 (5 bases). This CDR3 is 14 amino acids long. Trimming stripped 2 bases from V and 7 bases from J, with 12 bases between. The germline CDR1 and CDR2 sequences are MNHEY and SVGAGI. CDR3 sequence reads: CASSYGQGGQPQHF. The DNA of the CDR3 is TGTGCCAGCAGTTACGGGCAGGGAGGACAGCCCCAGCATTTT.

This clonotype was detected ten times or more. The chain employs TRBV5-1 and TRBJ2-3; 7 bases match TRBD2. V lost 7 bases, J lost 6 bases, and 8 bases stayed unmatched. This CDR3 is 13 amino acids long. From germline, CDR1 is SGHRS and CDR2 YFSETQ. The DNA of the CDR3 is TGCGCCAGCGCTGGGGGAGGGACCGATACGCAGTATTTT. Translating gives CASAGGGTDTQYF.

The sample holds a few counts of this clonotype. The CDR3 DNA follows: TGTGCCAGCAGCTTAGACCTGGCGGGGACCCAGTACTTC. It is translated as CASSLDLAGTQYF. This chain uses TRBV7-6 with TRBJ2-5; a weak D match, TRBD2 (5 bases). V lost 1 base and J 7 bases, leaving 10 bases between the germline ends. The length of the CDR3 is 13 residues. Germline lookup yields CDR1 SGHVS and CDR2 FNYEAQ.

This clonotype showed up just a few times. The chain recombines TRBV12-3 or TRBV12-4 with TRBJ2-5; tentatively, D is TRBD1 (6 bases). This CDR3 is built from 13 residues. With 6 bases removed from V and 0 bases from J, the gap between germline ends came to 8 bases. CDR3 sequence: CASRWDNQETQYF. Here the CDR3 DNA reads TGTGCCAGCAGGTGGGACAACCAAGAGACCCAGTACTTC.

This clonotype appeared many times. The chain is built from TRBV29-1 and TRBJ1-1; unclear D gene. The CDR3 contains 13 residues. Germline-derived CDR1 and CDR2 are SQVTM and ANQGSEA. Trimming stripped 6 bases from V and 2 bases from J, with 13 bases between. The CDR3 protein is CSVEPAANTEAFF. The DNA of the CDR3 is TGCAGCGTCGAACCCGCAGCCAACACTGAAGCTTTCTTT.